This T cell receptor (beta chain) appears in the sequencing data of a study of blood T cells in healthy people across ages. Findings of the study overall: Researchers deemed the diversity estimates from one million T cells underestimates. Per million T cells, TCR beta diversity dropped roughly linearly as age increased.

Per the germline V gene, CDR1 is KGHDR and CDR2 is SFDVKD. This CDR3 has 15 amino acids. Trimming cost V 0 bases and J 2 bases, with 8 bases left between them. Healthy individuals of Caucasian origin from Russia, aged 6 to 90, served as donors. Details on this clonotype: What it recognizes is unknown.

A J-beta primer mix and a sample-barcoded 5' primer were used in a second PCR of roughly 6 to 12 cycles. Every individual sample yielded 2.5 million or more paired-end reads (each containing CDR3). TCRdb called the 5' RACE reads again in MiXCR, with one record for every CDR3 protein. The sample lists about 1.7 million distinct CDR3 sequences; over 25% were seen once. The rearrangement links TRBV24-1 to TRBJ2-3; D may be TRBD2 (5 bases). Sample: blood. This receptor was identified in a woman aged 25 to 39 in good health. The DNA of the CDR3 is TGTGCCACCAGTGATTTGTCGAGGGACACAGATACGCAGTATTTT. This encodes CATSDLSRDTDTQYF.